The text below deals with one T cell receptor beta chain. Its antigen is as yet unknown. This specimen belongs to a study of shared clonotypes between healthy human individuals. Study-wide results and caveats: The low donor count limited represented genetic and exposure-history diversity. Sampling was confined to blood; repertoires within tissues likely differ.

Ten immunoSEQ deep assay plates were used by the authors to sequence unsorted PBMC DNA. The protocol was immunoSEQ multiplex PCR, while the TCRdb copy is restricted to in-frame clones and leaves out a portion. The sample lists about half a million clones, roughly 78% seen once, with 10% to 15% in the top ten. The ends were cut back, 6 bases at V and 4 bases at J, with 19 bases in the middle. The CDR3 is 15 residues long. The source is a woman in her thirties or forties in good health. Some clones in this sample may be carry-over from other donors' samples. This chain connects TRBV5-3 to TRBJ1-2; no clear D gene. TRBV5-3 is marked as an open reading frame, function uncertain. Material for sequencing was PBMCs. CDR3: CARIALVRKTYGYTF. CDR3 DNA: TGTGCCAGAATAGCGCTGGTGAGAAAGACCTATGGCTACACCTTC.